These 17 T cell receptor beta chains came from one sample sequenced in a study of regulatory T cells in long-lasting Graves disease. The TCR beta library used iRepertoire HTBI primers with Arm-PCR amplification of CDR3. TCRdb re-derived calls from the multiplex PCR reads in MiXCR, one entry per CDR3 protein. The table has 200,000 to 250,000 distinct CDR3 sequences, over 20% seen once. Regarding time point: newly diagnosed GD, antithyroid drugs for less than 3 months. RNA from PBMCs was the source of the TCR library. Material: peripheral blood mononuclear cells (PBMCs), obtained at new diagnosis, from a patient treated with antithyroid drugs. The origin of the receptors is a female donor with Graves disease.

At least ten counts were recorded for this clonotype. This sequence joins TRBV12-3 or TRBV12-4 and TRBJ2-1; 8 positions agree with TRBD2. CDR3 length: 15 amino acids. Unmatched junction bases numbered 10, after V lost 6 bases and J lost 6 bases. CDR3 sequence: CASSPAQRGSNEQFF. In DNA, the CDR3 is TGTGCCAGCAGCCCCGCCCAGCGGGGGAGCAATGAGCAGTTCTTC.

This clonotype was observed many times. The V call is TRBV20-1, the J call TRBJ2-7; either TRBD1 or TRBD2 may fit D (5 bases each). Trimming left V 3 bases short and J 5 bases short, with 14 bases between. Per the germline V gene, CDR1 is DFQATT and CDR2 is SNEGSKA (reference sequence). This CDR3 comprises 13 residues. Written as DNA, the CDR3 is TGCAGTGCTAGGGCGACAGCGAGGGACGAGCAGTACTTC. Translated, it gives CSARATARDEQYF.

There are many counts of this clonotype. This rearrangement joins TRBV7-3 to TRBJ2-3; weak D call: TRBD1 (5 bases). The V gene's germline CDR1 is SGHTA and CDR2 FQGTGA. With 2 bases removed from V and 6 bases from J, the gap between germline ends came to 12 bases. This CDR3 spans 14 amino acids. This chain's CDR3 is CASSLLGKGDTQYF. CDR3 DNA: TGTGCCAGCAGCTTACTTGGCAAGGGGGATACGCAGTATTTT.

A word on this clonotype: It is likely a read error: a sequence one base away is far more abundant. This chain uses TRBV11-3 with TRBJ2-3; a weak D match, TRBD1 (5 bases). The end of the DNA fits TRBJ1-5 better, so the J call may be wrong. Germline CDR1 is SGHNT and CDR2 is YENEEA. The CDR3 extends over 17 amino acids. CDR3 protein: CASSERGGQAGTDTQHF. DNA of the CDR3: TGTGCCAGCAGTGAACGGGGCGGGCAGGCAGGCACAGATACGCAGCATTTT.

There are many counts of this clonotype. V is TRBV4-2 and J is TRBJ1-4, with TRBD1 matching over 8 bases. Germline values: CDR1 LGHNA, CDR2 YNFKEQ. The CDR3 runs to 16 residues. With V trimmed by 3 bases and J by 5 bases, 8 bases remained unmatched. CDR3 DNA sequence: TGTGCCAGCAGCCAGGCGGCGGGACAGGAGAATGAAAAACTGTTTTTT. Residues: CASSQAAGQENEKLFF.

This clonotype has a count of ten or more. A read error likely explains this, since a far larger clone differs by one base. This rearrangement joins TRBV2 to TRBJ2-7; D is unclear. V lost 6 bases and J 7 bases, leaving 7 bases between the germline ends. The length of the CDR3 is 10 residues. Germline V gives CDR1 SNHLY, CDR2 FYNNEI. The CDR3 is CASRDGEQYF. The CDR3 DNA reads TGTGCCAGCAGGGATGGTGAGCAGTACTTC. Together with reference TRBV2 and TRBJ2-7, the CDR3 gives the full variable domain: EPEVTQTPSHQVTQMGQEVILRCVPISNHLYFYWYRQILGQKVEFLVSFYNNEISEKSEIFDDQFSVERPDGSNFTLKIRSTKLEDSAMYFCASRDGEQYFGPGTRLTVT.

This clonotype appeared many times. The V call is TRBV7-2, the J call TRBJ2-5, with D perhaps TRBD2 (7 bases). Trimming took 0 bases from V and 11 from J, leaving 10 bases between them. The CDR3 is 12 amino acids. Germline V gene sequence: CDR1 SGHTA, CDR2 FQGNSA. The CDR3 is CASSLAGRGQYF. The CDR3 DNA sequence: TGTGCCAGCAGCTTAGCGGGGAGGGGGCAGTACTTC.

The gene calls are TRBV20-1 and TRBJ1-2; D is uncertain. CDR1 is DFQATT, CDR2 SNEGSKA, per germline (reference sequence). The CDR3 is made up of 9 amino acids. CDR3 nucleotides: TGCACTCTTAATCGGCGCTACACCTTC. Encoded protein: CTLNRRYTF.

This clonotype was seen many times. The genes are TRBV10-3 and TRBJ2-3, with a tentative D call TRBD2 (6 bases). CDR1 is ENHRY and CDR2 is SYGVKD in the germline V gene. V shed 2 bases and J shed 3 bases, with 21 bases lying between them. The CDR3 totals 18 residues. The DNA for the CDR3 is TGTGCCATCAGTGAGGGGTTAGGCGGGGTCGGTGGGACAGATACGCAGTATTTT. Encoded protein: CAISEGLGGVGGTDTQYF.

Many counts were recorded for this clonotype. The chain joins TRBV11-2 to TRBJ2-3; a possible D gene is TRBD1 (5 bases). The CDR3 consists of 16 residues. CDR1 is SGHAT, CDR2 FQNNGV, per germline. V was shortened by 4 bases and J by 2 bases, with 16 bases between the two germline ends. Here the CDR3 reads CASSSERGGDTDTQYF. The CDR3 region has the DNA TGTGCCAGCAGCTCCGAAAGGGGCGGAGACACAGATACGCAGTATTTT.

On this clonotype: A far larger clone is only one base removed, so a read error is likely. J is TRBJ1-4 and V is TRBV13; 10 nucleotides line up with TRBD1. The CDR3 runs 16 residues. Germline loops: CDR1 PRHDT, CDR2 FYEKMQ (reference sequence). V trimming: 6 bases; J trimming: 5 bases; junction bases outside the gene matches: 9. The CDR3 region has the DNA TGTGCCAGCAGTTGCCAGCAGGACAGGGGGAATGAAAAACTGTTTTTT. Translated, it gives CASSCQQDRGNEKLFF.

This clonotype was found many times. The V gene is TRBV11-3, the J gene TRBJ2-3; tentative D call: TRBD1 (5 bases). The end of the DNA aligns better with TRBJ2-7, so the J call may be wrong. Germline V gene sequence: CDR1 SGHNT, CDR2 YENEEA. The CDR3 runs 15 residues. The CDR3 is CASANRGQLSYEQYF. The DNA of the CDR3 is TGTGCCAGCGCTAATAGGGGTCAGCTATCCTACGAGCAGTACTTC.

This clonotype was counted ten times or more. V gene TRBV2 combines with J gene TRBJ1-1; D gene unclear. Trimming left V 3 bases short and J 0 bases short, with 17 bases between. The CDR3 sequence is 17 residues long. The germline V gene encodes CDR1 SNHLY and CDR2 FYNNEI. The CDR3 spells CASSDGDWLRVNTEAFF. DNA of the CDR3: TGTGCCAGCAGTGACGGGGATTGGCTGCGCGTGAACACTGAAGCTTTCTTT.

This clonotype showed up many times. The genes are TRBV6-1 and TRBJ1-1, with D hard to call. The CDR3 runs to 11 residues. Germline loops: CDR1 MNHNS, CDR2 SASEGT. V was cut by 7 bases and J by 7 bases, with 10 bases left in between. The CDR3 sequence: CASTLGGEAFF. CDR3 sequence (DNA): TGTGCCAGCACTTTGGGAGGTGAAGCTTTCTTT.

This clonotype was counted many times. CDR3 sequence reads: CASSPSRGSDEQYF. The CDR3 nucleotides read TGTGCCAGCTCACCGTCCAGGGGATCCGACGAGCAGTACTTC. The rearrangement uses TRBV18 and TRBJ2-7; possible D gene TRBD1, 6 bases. The ends were cut back, 3 bases at V and 5 bases at J, with 14 bases in the middle. The CDR3 is 14 residues long. CDR1 and CDR2 (germline): KGHSH, LQKENI.

This clonotype was observed at least ten times. CDR3 in amino acids: CASSSRAYSYNEQFF. CDR3 DNA sequence: TGTGCCAGCAGCTCTAGGGCGTACTCCTACAATGAGCAGTTCTTC. This chain joins TRBV11-2 and TRBJ2-1; no clear D gene. Deletions cut 4 bases from V and 0 bases from J, with 10 bases between. The CDR3 runs 15 residues. Germline values: CDR1 SGHAT, CDR2 FQNNGV.

This chain connects TRBV20-1 to TRBJ1-5; 11 bases fit TRBD1. The germline V gene has CDR1 DFQATT and CDR2 SNEGSKA (reference sequence). The V segment lost 3 bases and the J segment 0 bases; nucleotides outside the gene matches: 7. The CDR3 spans 17 residues. This chain's CDR3 is CSASFGTGGTSNQPQHF. CDR3 nucleotide sequence: TGCAGTGCTAGTTTCGGGACAGGGGGGACTAGCAATCAGCCCCAGCATTTT.